The T cell receptor beta chain described here comes from a study of beta chain features in type 1 diabetes. Study at large: There was similarity between patients and healthy donors in age, gender and cell yields.

Sorting that relied on CD45RO/CCR7/CD25/CD127/CD95/CD27 yielded CD4+ naive, central memory, regulatory and stem cell-like memory cells. Isolated RNA was reverse transcribed in full, so expressed TCRB transcripts were sequenced. Using immunoSEQ multiplex PCR, the repertoire was profiled, and TCRdb retains in-frame clones only, with some absent. The sample holds 330,000 or so clones, around 13% seen once. Study-level points and caveats: The naive, central memory and Treg TCRB repertoires of patients appeared to be more similar to one another than those of healthy donors. TCRB CDR3 length was moderately but significantly reduced in all four CD4+ subsets of Type 1 diabetes patients. Cells that show high TCR expression could be over-represented by cDNA sequencing.

Between the trimmed V and J ends, which lost 6 bases and 8 bases, there was a span of 7 bases. Per germline, CDR1 MDHEN and CDR2 SYDVKM. This CDR3 has 10 residues. In regard to this clone: Its antigen is as yet unknown.

The chain recombines TRBV28 with TRBJ1-2; D is unresolved. Input material: naive CD4+ T cells from blood. This sequence was found in a woman aged 18-29 years with type 1 diabetes. The CDR3 sequence: CASSRSGYTF. For the CDR3, the DNA is TGTGCCAGCAGCAGGTCGGGCTACACCTTC.